The next 9 T cell receptor beta chains were all read from a single sample in a study of response to subunit inactivated influenza vaccine. TCRdb re-called the RT-PCR reads with MiXCR, one entry per CDR3 protein. This sample has about 240,000 distinct CDR3 sequences, with 12% found just once. Sequenced here: non-naive T cells sorted from PBMCs, sampled around 15 days before vaccination. All receptors come from a man aged 50 to 59 who received an inactivated influenza vaccine.

In its sample, this clonotype was seen a few times. The genes are TRBV3-1 and TRBJ2-5; D is possibly TRBD2 (5 bases). Looked up from germline, CDR1 is LGHDT and CDR2 is YNNKEL (reference sequence). The ends were cut back, 1 base at V and 5 bases at J, with 14 bases in the middle. CDR3 length equals 15 residues. The CDR3, as DNA: TGTGCCAGCAGCCAAGCTCGGGGATTGTACGAGACCCAGTACTTC. Translating gives CASSQARGLYETQYF.

The rearrangement uses TRBV28 and TRBJ2-1; D is unresolved. The germline gives CDR1 MDHEN, CDR2 SYDVKM. Trimming removed 2 bases at V and 2 bases at J, with 10 bases between. This CDR3 region has 15 residues. The CDR3 loop reads CASSLPQSTYNEQFF. The CDR3 DNA reads as TGTGCCAGCAGTTTACCGCAGAGTACCTACAATGAGCAGTTCTTC.

This clonotype appeared a few times. The chain couples TRBV19 to TRBJ2-7; the D is unclear. CDR3 length equals 15 residues. Trimming took 10 bases from V and 1 from J, leaving 20 bases between them. Germline-derived CDR1 and CDR2 are LNHDA and SQIVND (reference sequence). This CDR3 is CATSPRGYGSYEQYF. In DNA, the CDR3 is TGTGCCACCTCTCCCCGCGGATACGGATCCTACGAGCAGTACTTC.

The J gene is TRBJ1-5, the V gene TRBV6-1, with TRBD1 matching 7 bases. Trimming cost V 2 bases and J 3 bases; bases outside gene matches: 4. Germline V lookup: CDR1 MNHNS, CDR2 SASEGT. The CDR3 is 15 amino acids. The CDR3 DNA sequence: TGTGCCAGCAGTGAAAGCCAGGGGGTCAATCAGCCCCAGCATTTT. Translated, it gives CASSESQGVNQPQHF.

This clonotype was seen more than once but under ten times. This chain joins TRBV5-6 and TRBJ1-6; D uncertain. This CDR3 has 15 residues. Germline V gene lookup returns CDR1 SGHDT and CDR2 YYEEEE. V was shortened by 2 bases and J by 13 bases, with 19 bases between the two germline ends. CDR3 residues: CASSFRRVLGSPLHF. Written as DNA, the CDR3 is TGTGCCAGCAGCTTTCGGCGCGTCCTGGGATCGCCCCTCCACTTT.

The chain has TRBV12-3 or TRBV12-4 and TRBJ2-7, with 11 bases fitting TRBD2. The CDR3 spans 15 residues. Trimming took 6 bases from V and 2 from J; bases not matched to a gene: 6. CDR3 loop: CASRVTSGATYEQYF. The CDR3 bases are TGTGCCAGCAGGGTGACTAGCGGGGCGACCTACGAGCAGTACTTC.

In its sample, this clonotype was seen a few times. The chain is built from TRBV11-2 and TRBJ2-2, with 12 bases that match TRBD1. The CDR3 contains 16 residues. CDR1 and CDR2 from the germline V gene are SGHAT and FQNNGV. With V trimmed by 5 bases and J by 6 bases, 7 bases remained unmatched. The CDR3 loop is CASSRGQGARAGELFF. CDR3 sequence (DNA): TGTGCCAGCAGCCGGGGACAGGGGGCAAGGGCCGGGGAGCTGTTTTTT.

The chain joins TRBV11-1 to TRBJ2-7, with 8 bases aligning to TRBD1. The CDR3 loop spans 13 amino acids. V lost 8 bases and J lost 7; bases outside the gene matches: 10. Germline loops: CDR1 SGHAT, CDR2 FQDESV (reference sequence). This CDR3 is CASEGQGKDEQYF. Written as DNA, the CDR3 is TGTGCCAGCGAAGGACAGGGAAAGGATGAGCAGTACTTC.

The CDR3 loop is CASSLIGLANRGETQYF. The CDR3, as DNA: TGCGCCAGCAGCTTAATTGGGCTCGCTAATCGCGGAGAGACCCAGTACTTC. This chain joins TRBV5-1 and TRBJ2-5; D not certain. Trimming removed 2 bases at V and 4 bases at J, with 21 bases between. The CDR3 is 17 residues long. CDR1 is SGHRS and CDR2 is YFSETQ in the germline V gene.